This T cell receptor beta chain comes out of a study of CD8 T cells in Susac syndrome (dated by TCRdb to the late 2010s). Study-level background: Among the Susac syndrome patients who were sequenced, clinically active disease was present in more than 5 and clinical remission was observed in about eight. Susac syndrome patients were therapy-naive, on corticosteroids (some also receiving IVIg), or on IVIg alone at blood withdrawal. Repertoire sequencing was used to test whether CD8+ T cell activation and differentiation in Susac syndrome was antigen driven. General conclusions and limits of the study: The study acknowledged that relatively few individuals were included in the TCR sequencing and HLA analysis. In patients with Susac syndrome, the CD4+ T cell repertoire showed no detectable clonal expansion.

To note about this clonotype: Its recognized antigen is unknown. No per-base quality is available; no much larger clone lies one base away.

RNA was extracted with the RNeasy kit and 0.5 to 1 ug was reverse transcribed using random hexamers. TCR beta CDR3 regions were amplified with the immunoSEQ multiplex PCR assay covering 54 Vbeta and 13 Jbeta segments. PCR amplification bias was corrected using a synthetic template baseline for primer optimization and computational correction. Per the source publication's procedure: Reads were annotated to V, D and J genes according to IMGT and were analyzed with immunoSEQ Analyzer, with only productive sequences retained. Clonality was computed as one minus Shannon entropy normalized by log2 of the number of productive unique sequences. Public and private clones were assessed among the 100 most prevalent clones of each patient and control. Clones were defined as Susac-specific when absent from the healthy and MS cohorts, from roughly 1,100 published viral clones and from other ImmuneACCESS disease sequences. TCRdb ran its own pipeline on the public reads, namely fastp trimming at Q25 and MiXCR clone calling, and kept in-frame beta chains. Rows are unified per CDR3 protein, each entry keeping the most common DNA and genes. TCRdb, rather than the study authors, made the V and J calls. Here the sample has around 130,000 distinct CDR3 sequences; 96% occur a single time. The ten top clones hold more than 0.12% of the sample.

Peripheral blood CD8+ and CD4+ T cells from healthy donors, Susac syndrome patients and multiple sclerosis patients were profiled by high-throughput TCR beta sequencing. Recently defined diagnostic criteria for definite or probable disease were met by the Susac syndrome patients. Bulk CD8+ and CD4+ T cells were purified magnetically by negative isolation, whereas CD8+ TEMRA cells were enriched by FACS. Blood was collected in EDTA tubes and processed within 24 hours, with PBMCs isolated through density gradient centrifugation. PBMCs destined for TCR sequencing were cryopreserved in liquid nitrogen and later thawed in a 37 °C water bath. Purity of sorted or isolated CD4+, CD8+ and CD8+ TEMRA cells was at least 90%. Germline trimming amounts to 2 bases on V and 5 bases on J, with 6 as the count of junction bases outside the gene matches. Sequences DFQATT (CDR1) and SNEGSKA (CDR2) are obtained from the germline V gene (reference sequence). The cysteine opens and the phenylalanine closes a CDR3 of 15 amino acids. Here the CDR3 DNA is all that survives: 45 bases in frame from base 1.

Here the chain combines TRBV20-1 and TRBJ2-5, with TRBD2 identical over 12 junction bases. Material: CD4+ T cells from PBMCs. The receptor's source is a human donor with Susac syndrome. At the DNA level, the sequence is TGCAGTGCTAGACTAGCGGGAGGGCCTACCGAGACCCAGTACTTC. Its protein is CSARLAGGPTETQYF.